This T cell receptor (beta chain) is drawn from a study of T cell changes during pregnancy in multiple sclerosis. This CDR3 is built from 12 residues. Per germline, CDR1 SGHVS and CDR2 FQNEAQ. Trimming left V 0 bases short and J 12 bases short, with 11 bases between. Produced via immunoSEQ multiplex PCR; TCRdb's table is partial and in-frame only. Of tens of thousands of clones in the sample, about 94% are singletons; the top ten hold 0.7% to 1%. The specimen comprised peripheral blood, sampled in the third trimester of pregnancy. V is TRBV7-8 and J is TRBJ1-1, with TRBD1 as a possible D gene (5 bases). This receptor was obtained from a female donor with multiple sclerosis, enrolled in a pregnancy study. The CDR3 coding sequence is TGTGCCAGCAGCTTAGCGGGGGGATCGTCTTTCTTT. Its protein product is CASSLAGGSSFF.